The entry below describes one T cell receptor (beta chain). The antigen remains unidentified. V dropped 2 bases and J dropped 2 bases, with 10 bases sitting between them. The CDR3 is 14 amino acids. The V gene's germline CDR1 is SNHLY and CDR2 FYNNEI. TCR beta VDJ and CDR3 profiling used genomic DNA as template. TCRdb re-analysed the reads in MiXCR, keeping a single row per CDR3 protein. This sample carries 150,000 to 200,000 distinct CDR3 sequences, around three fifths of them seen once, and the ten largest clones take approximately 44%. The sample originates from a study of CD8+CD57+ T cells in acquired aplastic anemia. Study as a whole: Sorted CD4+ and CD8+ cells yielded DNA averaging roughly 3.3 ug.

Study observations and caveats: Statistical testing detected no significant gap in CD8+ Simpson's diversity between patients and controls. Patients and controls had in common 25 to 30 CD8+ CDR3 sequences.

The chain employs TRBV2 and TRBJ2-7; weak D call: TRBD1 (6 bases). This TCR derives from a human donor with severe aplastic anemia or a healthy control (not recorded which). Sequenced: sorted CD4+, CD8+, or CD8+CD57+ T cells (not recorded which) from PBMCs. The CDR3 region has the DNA TGTGCCAGCAGTGAACAGGACAGCACCTACGAGCAGTACTTC. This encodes CASSEQDSTYEQYF.